The T cell receptor (beta chain) under discussion was sequenced for a study of somatic mutations in cytotoxic T cells in rheumatoid arthritis. This clone was seen just once. TCRdb keeps only in-frame clones here, not all; method: immunoSEQ multiplex PCR. This sample has about 10,000 clones, with around 81% found just once. V trimming: 1 base; J trimming: 4 bases; junction bases outside the gene matches: 6. This CDR3 contains 16 residues. Per germline, CDR1 GTSNPN and CDR2 SVGIG (reference sequence). The specimen sequenced was CD8+ T cells sorted from blood. The TCR comes from a woman between 50 and 59 years old in good health. This chain connects TRBV30 to TRBJ2-2, with 10 bases that match TRBD2. As DNA, the CDR3 is TGTGCCTGGAGTGCGGGACTAGCGCGGCCCACCGGGGAGCTGTTTTTT. Its protein is CAWSAGLARPTGELFF.